This paragraph reports one T cell receptor beta chain. The germline CDR1 and CDR2 sequences are SGDLS and YYNGEE. The CDR3 contains 14 residues. The ends were cut back, 4 bases at V and 7 bases at J, with 17 bases in the middle. Repertoires were generated with immunoSEQ multiplex PCR, while TCRdb's copy carries only in-frame clones and drops some. The profile shows about 220,000 clones, more than 80% of them singletons. This entry is derived from a study of blood T cell repertoires in COVID-19. Overall study: Collection of acute and convalescent COVID-19 samples took place in the United States, Italy and Spain. Nucleic acid was either cDNA or gDNA, and it came from T cells, B-cell-depleted T cells, or PBMCs.

The chain couples TRBV9 to TRBJ1-1; D is unclear. The source of this sequence is a woman aged 18-29 years in a cohort exposed to, infected with or recovered from COVID-19 (not recorded which). Specimen: PBMCs or T cells enriched from blood (not recorded which). DNA for the CDR3: TGTGCCAGCAGCCCCACCGGCGACGGGAATGAAGCTTTCTTT. As protein: CASSPTGDGNEAFF.